This is a list of T cell receptor beta chains from one sample in a study of blood T cell repertoires in COVID-19. Sequencing was performed with immunoSEQ multiplex PCR; in TCRdb, only in-frame clones are kept and a portion is missing. The profile shows about 270,000 clones, approximately 90% of them singletons. The specimen was PBMCs or T cells enriched from blood (not recorded which). The receptor source for this set is a woman aged 50 to 65 who had recovered from COVID-19. The CDR3 runs from the conserved cysteine through the conserved F or W. The D gene is left open where the match is weak. Expanded clones are given a class, and other clones once, few, many or no size at all.

cdr3_nt: TGTGCCAGTAGTCCCCGGGACAGGCAATCCTACAATGAGCAGTTCTTC
cdr3_aa: CASSPRDRQSYNEQFF
d_call: TRBD1
j_call: TRBJ2-1
clone_size: once
v_call: TRBV19

cdr3_nt: TGTGCCTGGAGCCCGGACAGGAGAGGGACAGATACGCAGTATTTT
cdr3_aa: CAWSPDRRGTDTQYF
d_call: TRBD1
j_call: TRBJ2-3
clone_size: NA
v_call: TRBV30

cdr3_nt: TGTGCCAGCATAGAACGGGGTTCCGGGGTGGGAGGCTACACCTTC
cdr3_aa: CASIERGSGVGGYTF
d_call: NA
j_call: TRBJ1-2
clone_size: NA
v_call: TRBV6-5

cdr3_nt: TGTGCCAGCAGCGCTGGGGGGGGCGAAAAGACCCAGTACTTC
cdr3_aa: CASSAGGGEKTQYF
d_call: NA
j_call: TRBJ2-5
clone_size: NA
v_call: TRBV9

cdr3_nt: TGTGCCAGCAGTTTAGGACAGGCCTCTGGAGGCTACACCTTC
cdr3_aa: CASSLGQASGGYTF
d_call: TRBD1
j_call: TRBJ1-2
clone_size: NA
v_call: TRBV28

cdr3_nt: TGCAGCGTTAGCAAGAACACTGAAGCTTTCTTT
cdr3_aa: CSVSKNTEAFF
d_call: NA
j_call: TRBJ1-1
clone_size: NA
v_call: TRBV29-1

cdr3_nt: TGTGCCAGCAGCTCGGCGGGCTCAACTAATGAAAAACTGTTTTTT
cdr3_aa: CASSSAGSTNEKLFF
d_call: NA
j_call: TRBJ1-4
clone_size: once
v_call: TRBV28

cdr3_nt: TGTGCCAGCAGCTGGTCCGGGACTGCACTATACAATGAGCAGTTCTTC
cdr3_aa: CASSWSGTALYNEQFF
d_call: NA
j_call: TRBJ2-1
clone_size: NA
v_call: TRBV7-2

cdr3_nt: TGTGCCAGCAGCTTAGCGTTAGCGGGAGAGACCCAGTACTTC
cdr3_aa: CASSLALAGETQYF
d_call: TRBD2
j_call: TRBJ2-5
clone_size: NA
v_call: TRBV7-2

cdr3_nt: TGTGCCAGCAGCCGAACCTCCGGACAGCCAAATGGCTACACCTTC
cdr3_aa: CASSRTSGQPNGYTF
d_call: NA
j_call: TRBJ1-2
clone_size: NA
v_call: TRBV6-5

cdr3_nt: TGCAGCGTGGCAGGACTAGCGGGAGCTATCAATGAGCAGTTCTTC
cdr3_aa: CSVAGLAGAINEQFF
d_call: TRBD2
j_call: TRBJ2-1
clone_size: NA
v_call: TRBV29-1

cdr3_nt: TGTGCCAGCAGGCCCGGGACAGGGTTAAATTCACCCCTCCACTTT
cdr3_aa: CASRPGTGLNSPLHF
d_call: TRBD1
j_call: TRBJ1-6
clone_size: NA
v_call: TRBV2

cdr3_nt: TGCGCCAGCAGCAAAAGGCTTCAGGGAGGCGGCCTGGAAGCTTTCTTT
cdr3_aa: CASSKRLQGGGLEAFF
d_call: NA
j_call: TRBJ1-1
clone_size: few
v_call: TRBV5-1

cdr3_nt: TGTGCCAGCAGTGACCGGGACAGGGGTGGCTACACCTTC
cdr3_aa: CASSDRDRGGYTF
d_call: TRBD1
j_call: TRBJ1-2
clone_size: NA
v_call: TRBV25-1